The TCR beta chain under discussion was sequenced for a study of T cell changes during pregnancy in multiple sclerosis. This CDR3 is built from 16 residues. V dropped 4 bases and J dropped 2; count of bases not matched to a gene: 7. Germline CDR1 and CDR2: KGHSH and LQKENI. Here immunoSEQ multiplex PCR was the method, and the copy in TCRdb shows in-frame clones only, minus some. The table has some 50,000 clones, 92% seen once. This specimen consisted of CD4+ T cells from peripheral blood mononuclear cells, obtained in the second trimester of pregnancy. This receptor was identified in a female donor with multiple sclerosis, enrolled in a pregnancy study. This rearrangement joins TRBV18 to TRBJ2-2; 7 positions match TRBD2. CDR3 sequence (DNA): TGTGCCAGCTCACGATCTGCGGGGGTAAACACCGGGGAGCTGTTTTTT. Residues: CASSRSAGVNTGELFF.